These T cell receptor beta chains were read from a single sample in a study of T cell responses to AZD1222 COVID-19 vaccine. The table came from immunoSEQ multiplex PCR; TCRdb's copy has only in-frame clones and leaves some out. The sample comprises 160,000 or so clones, 75% to 90% of which are singletons, and 3.5% to 5.5% rests with the top ten. The specimen comprised peripheral blood, sampled 28 days after the second dose of the MenACWY control vaccine. The origin of the receptors is an adult who received the MenACWY meningococcal vaccine as a control. Both conserved end residues are trimmed from each CDR3. A D gene is named only where the DNA matches it firmly.

v_gene	d_gene	j_gene	CDR3aa
TRBV10-1	TRBD1	TRBJ2-1	ASSGGQGVNEQF
TRBV30	.	TRBJ1-5	AWSVRKGVDSNQPQH
TRBV19	.	TRBJ1-1	ASSLIVNTEAF
TRBV4-1	.	TRBJ1-5	ASSDQIAGNQPQH
TRBV6-5	TRBD1	TRBJ1-5	ASSFDRAGQPQH
TRBV19	.	TRBJ2-1	ASSISLGSNEQF
TRBV28	.	TRBJ1-5	ASSLWVVQPQH
TRBV2	TRBD2	TRBJ2-1	ASAGLVSYNEQF
TRBV6-5	.	TRBJ2-2	ASSYSGPRTGELF
TRBV6-5	.	TRBJ1-1	ASTPGGAVTEAF
TRBV27	.	TRBJ2-2	ASLTRGDKNTGELF
TRBV6-5	.	TRBJ1-6	ASSSPVASPLH
TRBV25-1	TRBD1	TRBJ1-4	ASSESPGTGYEKLF
TRBV11-2	.	TRBJ2-3	ASSAFYGTDTQY
TRBV27	.	TRBJ1-2	ASSLSGMGGAYGYT
TRBV6-5	.	TRBJ2-7	ASTAPGGPSYEQY